This T cell receptor (beta chain) was profiled in a study of blood T cell repertoires in COVID-19. Overall study context: Acute and convalescent COVID-19 specimens originated in the United States, Italy and Spain.

Clinical history reported by participants formed the basis on which cohorts were assigned. Before being deemed recovered, Cohort 3 donors had two negative PCRs, clearance, or symptom resolution. CDR3 size: 11 residues. Trimming shortened V by 4 bases and J by 6 bases, and 6 bases separated the two germline ends. Germline lookup yields CDR1 LGHDT and CDR2 YNNKEL (reference sequence). Libraries were prepared by immunoSEQ multiplex PCR; TCRdb keeps only in-frame clonotypes and omits some of them. This table has 250,000 or so clones, under 90% appearing once. The receptor's source is a man aged 55 to 69 who had recovered from COVID-19. Sequenced sample: PBMCs or T cells enriched from blood (not recorded which). This chain joins TRBV3-1 (or the pseudogene TRBV3-2) and TRBJ1-2; D gene uncertain. In nucleotides, the CDR3 is TGTGCCAGCAGCCCCCGGGATGGCTACACCTTC. Protein product: CASSPRDGYTF.